This T cell receptor beta chain came from a study of early T cells in non-severe SARS-CoV-2 infection. One entry per CDR3 protein, called by TCRdb with MiXCR from the 5' RACE reads. The profile shows about 50,000 distinct CDR3 sequences, about 9.3% of them singletons. There are many counts of this clonotype. Trimming took 2 bases from V and 2 from J, leaving 10 bases between them. The CDR3 has 15 amino acids. Germline lookup yields CDR1 MNHNS and CDR2 SASEGT. This receptor was identified in an adult who was a healthcare worker with PCR-confirmed SARS-CoV-2 infection or an uninfected control (not recorded which). The chain uses TRBV6-1 and TRBJ1-5; no reliable D call. Sequencing input: whole blood. CDR3 nucleotides: TGTGCCAGCAGTGAATCCCTCCAGGGCAATCAGCCCCAGCATTTT. Translated, it gives CASSESLQGNQPQHF.